These 23 T cell receptor beta chains originate from one sample sequenced in a study of T cell changes during pregnancy in multiple sclerosis. Assay used: immunoSEQ multiplex PCR; TCRdb lists only in-frame clones, some missing. Of approximately 61,000 clones listed, 90% are singletons. Sequencing was performed on peripheral blood, taken in the first trimester of pregnancy. These receptors originate from a female donor in good health, enrolled as a control in a pregnancy study.

This clone has more than one count but fewer than ten. The chain recombines TRBV4-2 with TRBJ2-5; D is possibly TRBD2 (6 bases). CDR3 length: 15 residues. V lost 9 bases and J lost 3, with 20 bases in between. CDR1 is LGHNA and CDR2 is YNFKEQ in the germline V gene. The CDR3 DNA reads as TGTGCCAGTCGACGTGATTTCGGGAGCGAAGAGACCCAGTACTTC. Residues: CASRRDFGSEETQYF.

The V gene is TRBV11-2, the J gene TRBJ2-7; maybe TRBD1 (6 bases). This CDR3 has 12 residues. Deletions cut 2 bases from V and 6 bases from J, with 8 bases between. Germline V gene sequence: CDR1 SGHAT, CDR2 FQNNGV. The CDR3 DNA sequence: TGTGCCAGCAGCTTACAGGGGCCCGAGCAGTACTTC. It is translated as CASSLQGPEQYF.

Note on this clone: Other DNA sequences in the sample encode the same CDR3. The V and J genes are TRBV9 and TRBJ1-5; TRBD1 agrees at 11 bases. CDR3 size: 15 residues. Germline CDR1 SGDLS, CDR2 YYNGEE. Germline trimming cut 3 bases from V and 4 bases from J; bases unmatched to any gene: 3. CDR3: CASSAGTGGNQPQHF. DNA for the CDR3: TGTGCCAGCAGCGCTGGGACAGGGGGAAATCAGCCCCAGCATTTT.

In its sample, this clone was seen once. The chain links TRBV7-3 to TRBJ2-2; weak D call: TRBD2 (5 bases). CDR3 length: 13 residues. Germline V gene lookup returns CDR1 SGHTA and CDR2 FQGTGA. V gave up 3 bases and J gave up 3 bases, with 5 bases separating them. In nucleotides, the CDR3 is TGTGCCAGCAGCTTGGAGGACACCGGGGAGCTGTTTTTT. Encoded protein: CASSLEDTGELFF.

The V gene is TRBV7-6, the J gene TRBJ1-2; D remains unclear. CDR1 SGHVS and CDR2 FNYEAQ come from the germline V gene. This CDR3 is built from 14 residues. Trimming left V 5 bases short and J 2 bases short, with 12 bases between. The CDR3 here is CASSPRGGNYGYTF. CDR3 sequence (DNA): TGTGCCAGCAGCCCCCGTGGAGGCAACTATGGCTACACCTTC. The whole variable domain, remainder taken from reference TRBV7-6 and TRBJ1-2, is GAGVSQSPRYKVTKRGQDVALRCDPISGHVSLYWYRQALGQGPEFLTYFNYEAQQDKSGLPNDRFSAERPEGSISTLTIQRTEQRDSAMYRCASSPRGGNYGYTFGSGTRLTVV.

This chain joins TRBV9 and TRBJ2-2; weak D call: TRBD1 (6 bases). Trimming took 0 bases from V and 3 from J, leaving 12 bases between them. The CDR3 is 16 residues long. Germline lookup yields CDR1 SGDLS and CDR2 YYNGEE. The CDR3 reads CASSVDSGAYTGELFF. In DNA form, the CDR3 reads TGTGCCAGCAGCGTAGATTCAGGGGCATACACCGGGGAGCTGTTTTTT.

The CDR3 protein is CASSGGTPSYNEQFF. In DNA form, the CDR3 reads TGCGCCAGCAGTGGGGGCACCCCCTCCTACAATGAGCAGTTCTTC. The genes are TRBV10-2 and TRBJ2-1; D is possibly TRBD1 (5 bases). This CDR3 spans 15 amino acids. In germline, CDR1 is WSHSY, CDR2 SAAADI. V shed 4 bases and J shed 0 bases, with 10 bases lying between them.

The chain combines TRBV13 with TRBJ2-5; 7 nucleotides align to TRBD1. CDR1 and CDR2 (germline): PRHDT, FYEKMQ (reference sequence). The CDR3 length is 14 residues. V lost 5 bases and J lost 1; bases outside the gene matches: 4. This CDR3 is CASSVDRVQETQYF. CDR3 in DNA: TGTGCCAGCAGCGTCGACAGGGTCCAAGAGACCCAGTACTTC.

J is TRBJ2-5 and V is TRBV5-6, with 8 bases lining up with TRBD2. The ends lost 7 bases at V and 2 bases at J; junction bases unmatched: 7. CDR3 size: 14 residues. Germline V gives CDR1 SGHDT, CDR2 YYEEEE. CDR3 in amino acids: CASYRLAGQETQYF. CDR3 coding DNA: TGTGCCAGCTACCGATTAGCGGGGCAAGAGACCCAGTACTTC. Complete variable domain (other parts from reference TRBV5-6 and TRBJ2-5): DAGVTQSPTHLIKTRGQQVTLRCSPKSGHDTVSWYQQALGQGPQFIFQYYEEEERQRGNFPDRFSGHQFPNYSSELNVNALLLGDSALYLCASYRLAGQETQYFGPGTRLLVL.

The chain has TRBV5-1 and TRBJ2-1; D gene ambiguous. The germline V gene has CDR1 SGHRS and CDR2 YFSETQ. CDR3 length equals 16 residues. V shed 0 bases and J shed 2 bases, with 12 bases lying between them. The CDR3 bases are TGCGCCAGCAGCTTGGCTAGGTTCCCTACCTACAATGAGCAGTTCTTC. Protein: CASSLARFPTYNEQFF.

The V call is TRBV11-3, the J call TRBJ1-1; D is ambiguous. The CDR3 runs 13 residues. Germline-derived CDR1 and CDR2 are SGHNT and YENEEA. With 2 bases removed from V and 1 base from J, the gap between germline ends came to 5 bases. The CDR3, as DNA: TGTGCCAGCAGCTTAATACAGAACACTGAAGCTTTCTTT. Its translation: CASSLIQNTEAFF.

The CDR3 coding sequence is TGTGCCAGCAGTGGGACAGGGACCTTTAGCTATGGCTACACCTTC. Translated, it gives CASSGTGTFSYGYTF. V is TRBV27 and J is TRBJ1-2; the match to TRBD1 covers 9 bases. From germline, CDR1 is MNHEY and CDR2 SMNVEV (reference sequence). The CDR3 length is 15 residues. With 5 bases clipped from V and 4 bases from J, the junction kept 8 bases outside the gene matches.

V and J are TRBV30 and TRBJ1-2; 11 positions match TRBD1. The CDR3 is 16 amino acids. The junction had 12 bases not matched to a gene; V was cut back by 2 bases and J by 7 bases. CDR1 and CDR2 (germline): GTSNPN, SVGIG (reference sequence). The chain's CDR3 is CAWSFTGTGGRSGYTF. The CDR3 DNA follows: TGTGCCTGGAGTTTCACCGGGACAGGGGGGCGGAGTGGCTACACCTTC.

On this clone: Additional DNA sequences in this sample encode the identical CDR3. The chain employs TRBV15 and TRBJ2-7; D perhaps matches TRBD2 (7 bases). The germline V gene encodes CDR1 LNHNV and CDR2 YYDKDF (reference sequence). The ends were cut back, 1 base at V and 2 bases at J, with 12 bases in the middle. This CDR3 comprises 15 residues. This chain's CDR3 is CATSRGGGATYEQYF. CDR3 coding DNA: TGTGCCACCAGCAGAGGAGGGGGGGCCACCTACGAGCAGTACTTC.

J is TRBJ1-1 and V is TRBV28; 10 bases map to TRBD1. Germline values: CDR1 MDHEN, CDR2 SYDVKM. Trimming at V came to 2 bases and at J to 9 bases, leaving 3 bases not matched to a gene. This CDR3 comprises 13 residues. In DNA, the CDR3 is TGTGCCAGCAGTTTAGTGACAGGGGGCAAAGCTTTCTTT. Translating gives CASSLVTGGKAFF.

This clone was observed a handful of times. This chain connects TRBV6-5 to TRBJ1-2, with D perhaps matching TRBD1 (5 bases). The V gene's germline CDR1 is MNHEY and CDR2 SVGAGI. The CDR3 covers 14 residues. Trimming shortened V by 2 bases and J by 6 bases, and 13 bases separated the two germline ends. CDR3 in DNA: TGTGCCAGCAGTTACCAGGGACTGAAGGATGGCTACACCTTC. Its translation is CASSYQGLKDGYTF.

The rearrangement uses TRBV7-9 and TRBJ2-7; 11 nucleotides align to TRBD2. The V and J ends lost 1 base and 6 bases, in that order; junction bases with no gene match: 5. The CDR3 spans 15 residues. The germline V gene has CDR1 SEHNR and CDR2 FQNEAQ (reference sequence). The CDR3 protein is CASSLELAGEGEQYF. Written as DNA, the CDR3 is TGTGCCAGCAGCTTAGAACTAGCGGGAGAGGGCGAGCAGTACTTC.

The DNA for the CDR3 is TGTGCCACCAGCAGAGATCTAGCGGGAGGAGAGACCCAGTACTTC. Its translation is CATSRDLAGGETQYF. V and J are TRBV15 and TRBJ2-5, with 11 bases fitting TRBD2. CDR3 length: 15 residues. The germline V gene has CDR1 LNHNV and CDR2 YYDKDF (reference sequence). V shed 0 bases, J shed 4 bases, and the junction held 1 base outside the gene matches.

CDR3 coding DNA: TGCAGCGTGGATACGGGACTAGCGGGAGTCTATGAGCAGTTCTTC. This translates into CSVDTGLAGVYEQFF. The V and J genes are TRBV29-1 and TRBJ2-1, with 14 bases lining up with TRBD2. Trimming at V came to 6 bases and at J to 8 bases, leaving 9 bases not matched to a gene. Per the germline V gene, CDR1 is SQVTM and CDR2 is ANQGSEA. This CDR3 is built from 15 residues.

CDR3: CASSPFSGQANQPQHF. CDR3 sequence (DNA): TGTGCCAGCAGCCCCTTTTCGGGACAGGCTAATCAGCCCCAGCATTTT. V is TRBV7-2 and J is TRBJ1-5; 8 bases agree with TRBD1. This CDR3 is built from 16 residues. CDR1 and CDR2 (germline): SGHTA, FQGNSA. Trimming at V came to 5 bases and at J to 4 bases, leaving 10 bases not matched to a gene.

V gene TRBV5-6 combines with J gene TRBJ1-6; the match to TRBD1 covers 7 bases. The CDR3 runs 15 residues. V shed 0 bases and J 7 bases; nucleotides not matched to a gene: 4. In germline, CDR1 is SGHDT, CDR2 YYEEEE. DNA of the CDR3: TGTGCCAGCAGCTTGGCCTTACAGGGGAATTCACCCCTCCACTTT. Its translation is CASSLALQGNSPLHF. Using reference TRBV5-6 and TRBJ1-6 for the parts outside the CDR3, the full variable domain is DAGVTQSPTHLIKTRGQQVTLRCSPKSGHDTVSWYQQALGQGPQFIFQYYEEEERQRGNFPDRFSGHQFPNYSSELNVNALLLGDSALYLCASSLALQGNSPLHFGNGTRLTVT.

This clone has only a few counts. The J gene is TRBJ1-1, the V gene TRBV19; tentatively, D is TRBD1 (5 bases). V was clipped by 5 bases and J by 8 bases, with 21 bases between them. Per the germline V gene, CDR1 is LNHDA and CDR2 is SQIVND (reference sequence). CDR3 size: 15 residues. The CDR3 sequence is CASSPTRTPDSEAFF. CDR3 DNA: TGTGCCAGTAGTCCGACTCGGACACCCGACTCCGAAGCTTTCTTT.

CDR3 region: CASSQYLAGEETQYF. The CDR3 DNA reads TGTGCCAGCAGCCAATACCTAGCGGGGGAAGAGACCCAGTACTTC. This chain joins TRBV14 and TRBJ2-5; 10 nucleotides align to TRBD2. J lost 3 bases, V lost 2 bases, and 3 bases had no gene match. The CDR3 has 15 residues. Germline V gene data show CDR1 as SGHDN and CDR2 as FVKESK.